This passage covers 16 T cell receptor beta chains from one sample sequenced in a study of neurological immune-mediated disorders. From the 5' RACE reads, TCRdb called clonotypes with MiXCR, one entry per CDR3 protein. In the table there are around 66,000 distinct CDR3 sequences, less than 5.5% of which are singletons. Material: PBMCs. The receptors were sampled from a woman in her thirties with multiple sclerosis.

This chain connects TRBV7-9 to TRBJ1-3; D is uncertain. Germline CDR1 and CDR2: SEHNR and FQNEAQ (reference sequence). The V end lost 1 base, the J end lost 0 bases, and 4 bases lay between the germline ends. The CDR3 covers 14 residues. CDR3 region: CASSLVGSGNTIYF. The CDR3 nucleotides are TGTGCCAGCAGCTTAGTGGGCTCTGGAAACACCATATATTTT.

In nucleotides, the CDR3 is TGTGCCAGCAGCCCCAGGGGCCGGGGAACCACAGATACGCAGTATTTT. Translated, it gives CASSPRGRGTTDTQYF. The gene calls are TRBV7-2 and TRBJ2-3; a possible D gene is TRBD1 (6 bases). CDR3 length: 16 amino acids. The V gene lost 5 bases and the J gene lost 2 bases, with 17 bases spanning the gap. The V gene's germline CDR1 is SGHTA and CDR2 FQGNSA.

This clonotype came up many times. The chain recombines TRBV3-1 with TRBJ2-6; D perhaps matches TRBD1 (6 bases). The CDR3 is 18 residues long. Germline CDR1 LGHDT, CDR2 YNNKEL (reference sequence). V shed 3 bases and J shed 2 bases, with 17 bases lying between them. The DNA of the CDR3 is TGTGCCAGCAGCCAGAGAGTAGGGGGTACTACTGGGGCCAACGTCCTGACTTTC. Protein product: CASSQRVGGTTGANVLTF. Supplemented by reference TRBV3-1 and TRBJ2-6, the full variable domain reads DTAVSQTPKYLVTQMGNDKSIKCEQNLGHDTMYWYKQDSKKFLKIMFSYNNKELIINETVPNRFSPKSPDKAHLNLHINSLELGDSAVYFCASSQRVGGTTGANVLTFGAGSRLTVL.

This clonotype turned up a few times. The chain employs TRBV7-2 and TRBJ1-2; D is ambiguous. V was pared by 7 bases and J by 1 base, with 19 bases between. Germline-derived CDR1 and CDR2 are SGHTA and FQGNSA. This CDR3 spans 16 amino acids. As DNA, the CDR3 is TGTGCCAGCACCTCTTGGCACAGTCCTTTTAACTATGGCTACACCTTC. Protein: CASTSWHSPFNYGYTF.

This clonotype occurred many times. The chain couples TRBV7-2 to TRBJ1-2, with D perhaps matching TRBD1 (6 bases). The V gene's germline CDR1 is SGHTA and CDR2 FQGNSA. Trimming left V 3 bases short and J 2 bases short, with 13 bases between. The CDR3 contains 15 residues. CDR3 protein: CASSFAQGGNYGYTF. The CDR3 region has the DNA TGTGCCAGCAGCTTCGCACAGGGAGGGAACTATGGCTACACCTTC.

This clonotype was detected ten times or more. CDR3 loop: CASSQDSQAGLNGYTF. In nucleotides, the CDR3 is TGTGCCAGCAGCCAAGATTCGCAGGCTGGGTTAAATGGCTACACCTTC. The gene calls are TRBV4-2 and TRBJ1-2; D ambiguous. The CDR3 consists of 16 residues. CDR1 is LGHNA, CDR2 YNFKEQ, per germline. The ends were cut back, 0 bases at V and 6 bases at J, with 17 bases in the middle.

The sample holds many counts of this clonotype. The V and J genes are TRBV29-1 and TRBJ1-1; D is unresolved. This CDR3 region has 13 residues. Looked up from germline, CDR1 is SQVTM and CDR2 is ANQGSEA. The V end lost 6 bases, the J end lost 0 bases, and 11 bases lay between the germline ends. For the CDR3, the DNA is TGCAGCGTCACAGAGGCCCTGAACACTGAAGCTTTCTTT. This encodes CSVTEALNTEAFF.

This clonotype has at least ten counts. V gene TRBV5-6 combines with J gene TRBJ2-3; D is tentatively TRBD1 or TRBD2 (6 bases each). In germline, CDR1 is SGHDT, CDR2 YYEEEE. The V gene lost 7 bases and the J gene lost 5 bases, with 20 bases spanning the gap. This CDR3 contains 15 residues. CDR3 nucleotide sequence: TGTGCCAGCTACATAACCCTGGGGGGCCTAGATACGCAGTATTTT. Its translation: CASYITLGGLDTQYF.

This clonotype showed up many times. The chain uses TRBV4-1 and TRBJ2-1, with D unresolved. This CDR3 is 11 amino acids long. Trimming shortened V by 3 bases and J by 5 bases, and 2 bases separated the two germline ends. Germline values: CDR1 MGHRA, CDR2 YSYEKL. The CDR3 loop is CASSQDNEQFF. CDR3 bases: TGCGCCAGCAGCCAGGACAATGAGCAGTTCTTC.

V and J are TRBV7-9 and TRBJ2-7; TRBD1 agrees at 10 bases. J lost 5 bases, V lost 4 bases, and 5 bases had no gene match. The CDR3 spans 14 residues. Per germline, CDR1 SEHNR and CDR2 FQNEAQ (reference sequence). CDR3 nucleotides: TGTGCCAGCAGCTCGACAGGGGGCTTCCACGAGCAGTACTTC. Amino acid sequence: CASSSTGGFHEQYF.

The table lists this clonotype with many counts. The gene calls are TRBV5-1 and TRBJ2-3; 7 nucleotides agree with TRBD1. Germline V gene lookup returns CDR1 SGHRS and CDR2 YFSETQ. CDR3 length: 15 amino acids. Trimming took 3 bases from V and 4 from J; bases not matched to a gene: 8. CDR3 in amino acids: CASSSVQGTADTQYF. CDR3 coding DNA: TGCGCCAGCAGCTCAGTCCAGGGGACAGCAGATACGCAGTATTTT.

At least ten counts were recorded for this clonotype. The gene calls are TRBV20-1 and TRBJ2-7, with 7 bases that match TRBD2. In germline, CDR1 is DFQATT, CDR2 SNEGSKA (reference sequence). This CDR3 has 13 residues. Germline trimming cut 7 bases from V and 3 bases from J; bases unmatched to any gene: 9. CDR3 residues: CSVSYSGYYEQYF. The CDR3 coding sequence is TGCAGTGTCTCTTATAGCGGGTACTACGAGCAGTACTTC.

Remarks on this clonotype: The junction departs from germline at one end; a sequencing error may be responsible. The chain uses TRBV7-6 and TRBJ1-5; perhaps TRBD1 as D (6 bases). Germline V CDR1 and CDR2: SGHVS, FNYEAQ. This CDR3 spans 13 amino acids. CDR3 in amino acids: CASSLQGNQPQNF. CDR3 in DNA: TGTGCCAGCAGCTTACAGGGGAATCAGCCCCAGAATTTT.

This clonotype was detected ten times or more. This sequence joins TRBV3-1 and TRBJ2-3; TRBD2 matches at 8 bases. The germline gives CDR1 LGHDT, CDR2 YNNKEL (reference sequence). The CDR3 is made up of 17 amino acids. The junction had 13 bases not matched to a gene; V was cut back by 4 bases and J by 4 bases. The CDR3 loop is CASSPLVGGTRSDTQYF. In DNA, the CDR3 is TGTGCCAGCAGCCCCTTGGTCGGGGGGACTAGGTCAGATACGCAGTATTTT.

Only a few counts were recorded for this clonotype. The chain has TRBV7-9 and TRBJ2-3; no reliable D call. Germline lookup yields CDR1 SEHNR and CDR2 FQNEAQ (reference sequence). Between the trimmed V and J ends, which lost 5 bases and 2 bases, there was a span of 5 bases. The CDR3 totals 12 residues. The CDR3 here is CASSVYTDTQYF. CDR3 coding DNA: TGTGCCAGCAGCGTATACACAGATACGCAGTATTTT.

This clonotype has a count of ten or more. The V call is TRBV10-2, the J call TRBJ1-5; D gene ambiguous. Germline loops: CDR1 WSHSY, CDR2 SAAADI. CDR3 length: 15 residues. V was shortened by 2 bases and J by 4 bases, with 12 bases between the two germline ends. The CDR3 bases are TGCGCCAGCAGTGAGGGGGAGGGCGGGAATCAGCCCCAGCATTTT. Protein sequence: CASSEGEGGNQPQHF.